This is a list of T cell receptor beta chains from one sample in a study of long-term antiretroviral therapy in people with HIV. The table came from immunoSEQ multiplex PCR; TCRdb's copy has only in-frame clones and leaves some out. Counted here are under 20,000 clones, about 80% occurring once; the ten biggest clones make up around 11%. The sequencing used unsorted PBMCs, collected 0.2 years after starting antiretroviral therapy. These receptors were taken from a woman aged 40 to 50 with HIV. The CDR3 runs from the conserved cysteine through the conserved F or W. D genes are given only for firm matches. Not all rows give a size; the values are once, few, many and, for expanded clones, a class.

d_call,j_call,v_call,clone_size,cdr3_nt,cdr3_aa
TRBD1,TRBJ2-7,TRBV6-5,.,TGTGCCAGCAGTCGGACAGGGGACTCCTACGAGCAGTACTTC,CASSRTGDSYEQYF
.,TRBJ1-5,TRBV7-2,few,TGTGCCAGCAGTTTATGGCTTAGCAATCAGCCCCAGCATTTT,CASSLWLSNQPQHF
.,TRBJ1-1,TRBV13,.,TGTGCCAGCAGATGGACGGGACTGCAGAACACTGAAGCTTTCTTT,CASRWTGLQNTEAFF
.,TRBJ1-1,TRBV6-5,.,TGTGCCAGCGCAATACAGGGAACTAAAGCTTTCTTT,CASAIQGTKAFF
TRBD2,TRBJ2-7,TRBV9,few,TGTGCCAGCAGCGTAGCGGGGGGGGGTGGCGAGCAGTACTTC,CASSVAGGGGEQYF
TRBD1,TRBJ1-2,TRBV11-2,.,TGTGCCAGCAGTACCGACAGGGGGAACTATGGCTACACCTTC,CASSTDRGNYGYTF
.,TRBJ1-6,TRBV5-1,.,TGCGCCAGCAGCTTGGTTCCTCAGATCGGATCACCCCTCCACTTT,CASSLVPQIGSPLHF
.,TRBJ2-1,TRBV29-1,.,TGCAGCGTTGAACTTAGGGGGACTACCGCCGCGTTGGTGCAGTTCTTC,CSVELRGTTAALVQFF
.,TRBJ2-5,TRBV5-1,.,TGCGCCAGCAGCTTGGATCCAAAGCCAATGGAGACCCAGTACTTC,CASSLDPKPMETQYF
.,TRBJ1-1,TRBV7-9,.,TGTGCCAGCAGCCCACCTATGAACACTGAAGCTTTCTTT,CASSPPMNTEAFF
.,TRBJ1-3,TRBV7-2,few,TGTGCCAGCAGCCCCGGGACGTCTGGAAACACCATATATTTT,CASSPGTSGNTIYF
TRBD1,TRBJ2-7,TRBV27,.,TGTGCCAGCAGCCCGGGACAGGGCGGCTTCGAGCAGTACTTC,CASSPGQGGFEQYF